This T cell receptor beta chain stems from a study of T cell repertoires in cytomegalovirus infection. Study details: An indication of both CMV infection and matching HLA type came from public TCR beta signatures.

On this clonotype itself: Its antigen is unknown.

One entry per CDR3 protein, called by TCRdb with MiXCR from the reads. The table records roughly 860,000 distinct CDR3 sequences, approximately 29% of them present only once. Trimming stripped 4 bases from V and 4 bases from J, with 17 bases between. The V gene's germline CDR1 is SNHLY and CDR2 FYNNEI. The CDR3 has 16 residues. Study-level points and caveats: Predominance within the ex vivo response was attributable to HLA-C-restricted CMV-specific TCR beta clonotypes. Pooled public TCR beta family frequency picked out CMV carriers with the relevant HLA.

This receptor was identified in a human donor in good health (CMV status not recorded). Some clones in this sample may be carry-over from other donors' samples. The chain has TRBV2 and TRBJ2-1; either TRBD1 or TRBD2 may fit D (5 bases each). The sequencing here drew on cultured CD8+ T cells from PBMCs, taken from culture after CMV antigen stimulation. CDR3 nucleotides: TGTGCCAGCAGTGCTTATACCGGGACCGAATACAATGAGCAGTTCTTC. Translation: CASSAYTGTEYNEQFF.